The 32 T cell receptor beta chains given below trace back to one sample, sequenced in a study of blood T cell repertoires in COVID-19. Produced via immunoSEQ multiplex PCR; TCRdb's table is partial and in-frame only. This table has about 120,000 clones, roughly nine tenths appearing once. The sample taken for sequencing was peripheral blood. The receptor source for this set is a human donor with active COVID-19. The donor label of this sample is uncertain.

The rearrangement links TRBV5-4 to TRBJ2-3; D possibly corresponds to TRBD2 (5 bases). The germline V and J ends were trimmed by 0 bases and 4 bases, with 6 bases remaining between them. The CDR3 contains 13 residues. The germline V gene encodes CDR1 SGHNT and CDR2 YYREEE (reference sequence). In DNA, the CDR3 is TGTGCCAGCAGCTTGGCCGGGGCAGATACGCAGTATTTT. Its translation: CASSLAGADTQYF.

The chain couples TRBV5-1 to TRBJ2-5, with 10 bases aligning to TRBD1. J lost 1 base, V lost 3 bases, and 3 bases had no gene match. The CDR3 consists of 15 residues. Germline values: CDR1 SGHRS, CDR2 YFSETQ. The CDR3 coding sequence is TGCGCCAGCAGCTCCGGGACAGGGGCCCAAGAGACCCAGTACTTC. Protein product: CASSSGTGAQETQYF.

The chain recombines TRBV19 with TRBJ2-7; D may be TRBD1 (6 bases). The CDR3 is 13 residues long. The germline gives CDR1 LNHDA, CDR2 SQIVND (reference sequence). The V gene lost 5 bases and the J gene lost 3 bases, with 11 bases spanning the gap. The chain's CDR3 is CASSLGQNYEQYF. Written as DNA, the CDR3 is TGTGCCAGTAGTCTAGGACAGAACTACGAGCAGTACTTC.

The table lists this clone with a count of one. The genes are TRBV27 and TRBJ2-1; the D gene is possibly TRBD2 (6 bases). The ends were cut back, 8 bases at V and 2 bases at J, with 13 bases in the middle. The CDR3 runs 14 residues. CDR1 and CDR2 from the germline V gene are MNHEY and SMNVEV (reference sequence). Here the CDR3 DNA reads TGTGCCAGCGGGTCCGGGAGTCCCTACAATGAGCAGTTCTTC. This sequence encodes CASGSGSPYNEQFF.

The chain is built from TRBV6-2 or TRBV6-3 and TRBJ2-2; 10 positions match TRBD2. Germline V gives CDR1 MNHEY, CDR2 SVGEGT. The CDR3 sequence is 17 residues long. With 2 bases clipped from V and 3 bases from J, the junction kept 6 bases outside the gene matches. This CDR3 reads CASSYERGGRDTGELFF. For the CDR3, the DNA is TGTGCCAGCAGTTACGAGCGGGGGGGCCGGGACACCGGGGAGCTGTTTTTT.

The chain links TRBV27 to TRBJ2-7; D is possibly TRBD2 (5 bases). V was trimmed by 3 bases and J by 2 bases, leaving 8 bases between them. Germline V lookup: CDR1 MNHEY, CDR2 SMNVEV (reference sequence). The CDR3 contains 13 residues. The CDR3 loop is CASSFGLTYEQYF. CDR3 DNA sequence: TGTGCCAGCAGTTTCGGACTCACCTACGAGCAGTACTTC.

The CDR3 DNA sequence: TGCGCCAGCAGCCAAGATCGTTCTGAAAAACTGTTTTTT. It translates to CASSQDRSEKLFF. This chain uses TRBV4-1 with TRBJ1-4; D remains ambiguous. Germline lookup yields CDR1 MGHRA and CDR2 YSYEKL. Between the trimmed V and J ends, which lost 0 bases and 7 bases, there was a span of 6 bases. This CDR3 contains 13 residues.

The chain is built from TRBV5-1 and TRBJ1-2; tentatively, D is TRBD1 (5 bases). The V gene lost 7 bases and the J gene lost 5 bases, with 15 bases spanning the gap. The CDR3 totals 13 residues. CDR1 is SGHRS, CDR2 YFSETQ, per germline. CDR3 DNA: TGCGCCAGCCAAAGTGGGGCAGATTATGGCTACACCTTC. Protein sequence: CASQSGADYGYTF.

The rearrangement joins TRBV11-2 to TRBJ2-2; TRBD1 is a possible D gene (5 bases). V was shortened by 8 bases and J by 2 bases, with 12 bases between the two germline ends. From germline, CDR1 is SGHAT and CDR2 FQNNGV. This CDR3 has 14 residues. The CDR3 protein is CASRWGRNTGELFF. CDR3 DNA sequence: TGTGCCAGCCGTTGGGGCAGAAACACCGGGGAGCTGTTTTTT. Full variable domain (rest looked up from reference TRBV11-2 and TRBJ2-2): EAGVAQSPRYKIIEKRQSVAFWCNPISGHATLYWYQQILGQGPKLLIQFQNNGVVDDSQLPKDRFSAERLKGVDSTLKIQPAKLEDSAVYLCASRWGRNTGELFFGEGSRLTVL.

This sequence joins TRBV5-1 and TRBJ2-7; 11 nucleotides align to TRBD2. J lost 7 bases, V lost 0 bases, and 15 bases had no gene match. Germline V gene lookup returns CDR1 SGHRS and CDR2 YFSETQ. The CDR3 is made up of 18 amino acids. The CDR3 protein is CASSLEVSGGAWIPEQYF. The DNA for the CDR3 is TGCGCCAGCAGCTTGGAGGTTAGCGGGGGGGCCTGGATCCCGGAGCAGTACTTC. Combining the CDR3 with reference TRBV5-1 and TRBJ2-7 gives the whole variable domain KAGVTQTPRYLIKTRGQQVTLSCSPISGHRSVSWYQQTPGQGLQFLFEYFSETQRNKGNFPGRFSGRQFSNSRSEMNVSTLELGDSALYLCASSLEVSGGAWIPEQYFGPGTRLTVT.

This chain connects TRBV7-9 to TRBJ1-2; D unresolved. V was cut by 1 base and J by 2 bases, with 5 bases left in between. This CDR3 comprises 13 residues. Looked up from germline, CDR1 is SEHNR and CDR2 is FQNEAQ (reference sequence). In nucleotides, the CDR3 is TGTGCCAGCAGCTTAGGAGGGAACTATGGCTACACCTTC. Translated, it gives CASSLGGNYGYTF.

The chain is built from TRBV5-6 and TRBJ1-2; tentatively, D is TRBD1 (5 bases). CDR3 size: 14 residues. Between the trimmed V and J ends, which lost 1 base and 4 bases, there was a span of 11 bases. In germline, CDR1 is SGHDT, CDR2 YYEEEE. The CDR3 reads CASSLQGLGYGYTF. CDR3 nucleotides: TGTGCCAGCAGCTTGCAGGGTTTAGGCTATGGCTACACCTTC.

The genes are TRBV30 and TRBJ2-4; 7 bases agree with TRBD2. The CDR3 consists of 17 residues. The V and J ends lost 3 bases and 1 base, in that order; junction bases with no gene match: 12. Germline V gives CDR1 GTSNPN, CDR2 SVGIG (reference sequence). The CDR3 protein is CAWSEWGRGPAKNIQYF. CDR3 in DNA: TGTGCCTGGAGCGAGTGGGGGAGGGGTCCGGCCAAAAACATTCAGTACTTC. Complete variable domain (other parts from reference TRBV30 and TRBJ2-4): SQTIHQWPATLVQPVGSPLSLECTVEGTSNPNLYWYRQAAGRGLQLLFYSVGIGQISSEVPQNLSASRPQDRQFILSSKKLLLSDSGFYLCAWSEWGRGPAKNIQYFGAGTRLSVL.

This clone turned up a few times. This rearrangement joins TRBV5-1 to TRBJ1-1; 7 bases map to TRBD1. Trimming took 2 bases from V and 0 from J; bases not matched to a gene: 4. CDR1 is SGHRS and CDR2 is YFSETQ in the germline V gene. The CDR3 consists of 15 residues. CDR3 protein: CASSLSQGVNTEAFF. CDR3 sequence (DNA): TGCGCCAGCAGCTTATCCCAGGGGGTGAACACTGAAGCTTTCTTT.

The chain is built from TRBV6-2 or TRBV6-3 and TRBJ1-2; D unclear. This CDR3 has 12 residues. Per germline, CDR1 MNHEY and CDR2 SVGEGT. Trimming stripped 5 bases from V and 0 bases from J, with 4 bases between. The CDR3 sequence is CASSQTNYGYTF. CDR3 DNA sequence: TGTGCCAGCAGTCAAACTAACTATGGCTACACCTTC.

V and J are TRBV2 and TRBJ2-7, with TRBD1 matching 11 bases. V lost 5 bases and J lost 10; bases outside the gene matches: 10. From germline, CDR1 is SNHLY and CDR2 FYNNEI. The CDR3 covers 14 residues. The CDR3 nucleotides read TGTGCCAGCAGTACAGGACAGGGGGCCTGGGGACAGTACTTC. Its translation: CASSTGQGAWGQYF.

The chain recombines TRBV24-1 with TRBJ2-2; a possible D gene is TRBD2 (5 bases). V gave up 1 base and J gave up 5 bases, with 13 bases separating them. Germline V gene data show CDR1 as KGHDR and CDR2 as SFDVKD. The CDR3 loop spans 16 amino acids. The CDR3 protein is CATSDFGGYRTGELFF. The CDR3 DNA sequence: TGTGCCACCAGTGATTTCGGCGGGTATAGAACCGGGGAGCTGTTTTTT.

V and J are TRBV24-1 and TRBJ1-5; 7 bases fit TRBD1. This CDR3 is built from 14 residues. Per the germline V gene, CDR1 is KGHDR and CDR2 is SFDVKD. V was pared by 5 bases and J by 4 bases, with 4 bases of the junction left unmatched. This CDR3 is CATSGETGNQPQHF. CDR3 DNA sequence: TGTGCCACCAGTGGCGAGACAGGGAATCAGCCCCAGCATTTT.

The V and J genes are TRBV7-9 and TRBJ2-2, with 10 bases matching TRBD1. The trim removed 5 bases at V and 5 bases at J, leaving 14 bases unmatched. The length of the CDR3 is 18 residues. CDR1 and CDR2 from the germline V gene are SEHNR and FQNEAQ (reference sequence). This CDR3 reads CASSHPKRQGAWTGELFF. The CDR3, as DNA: TGTGCCAGCAGCCACCCTAAACGACAGGGGGCGTGGACCGGGGAGCTGTTTTTT.

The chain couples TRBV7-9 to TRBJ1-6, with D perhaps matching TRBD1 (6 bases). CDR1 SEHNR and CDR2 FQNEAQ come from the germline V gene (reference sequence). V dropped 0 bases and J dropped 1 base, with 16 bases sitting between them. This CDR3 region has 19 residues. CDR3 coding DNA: TGTGCCAGCAGCTTAGCTGGGGGCAGGGGTCGATCCTATAATTCACCCCTCCACTTT. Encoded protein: CASSLAGGRGRSYNSPLHF.

Written as DNA, the CDR3 is TGTGCCAGCAGCTTAAACGGGAATTCACCCCTCCACTTT. Protein product: CASSLNGNSPLHF. The chain carries TRBV7-7 and TRBJ1-6; D is uncertain. Per the germline V gene, CDR1 is SSHAT and CDR2 is FNYEAQ (reference sequence). Trimming left V 2 bases short and J 7 bases short, with 6 bases between. The CDR3 is 13 amino acids. Looking up the rest from reference TRBV7-7 and TRBJ1-6 gives the full variable domain: GAGVSQSPRYKVTKRGQDVTLRCDPISSHATLYWYQQALGQGPEFLTYFNYEAQPDKSGLPSDRFSAERPEGSISTLTIQRTEQRDSAMYRCASSLNGNSPLHFGNGTRLTVT.

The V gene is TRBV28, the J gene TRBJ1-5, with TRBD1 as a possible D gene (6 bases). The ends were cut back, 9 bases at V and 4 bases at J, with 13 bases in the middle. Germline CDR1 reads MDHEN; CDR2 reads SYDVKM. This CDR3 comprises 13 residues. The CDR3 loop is CASRDNWNQPQHF. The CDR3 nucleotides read TGTGCCAGTAGGGACAATTGGAATCAGCCCCAGCATTTT.

CDR3 bases: TGTGCCAGCAGCTTAGGGACTGCCCTAAGGGCAGCTTTCTTT. Its translation is CASSLGTALRAAFF. The J gene is TRBJ1-1, the V gene TRBV7-9; D is ambiguous. The CDR3 covers 14 residues. The germline V and J ends were trimmed by 1 base and 10 bases, with 16 bases remaining between them. In germline, CDR1 is SEHNR, CDR2 FQNEAQ (reference sequence).

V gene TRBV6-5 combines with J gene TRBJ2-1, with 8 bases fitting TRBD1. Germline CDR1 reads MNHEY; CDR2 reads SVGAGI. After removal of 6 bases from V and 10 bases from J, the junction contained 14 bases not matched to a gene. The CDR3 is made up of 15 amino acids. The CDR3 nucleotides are TGTGCCAGCAGACAAAGGACAGGGATGGGTGTGGAGCAGTTCTTC. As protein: CASRQRTGMGVEQFF.

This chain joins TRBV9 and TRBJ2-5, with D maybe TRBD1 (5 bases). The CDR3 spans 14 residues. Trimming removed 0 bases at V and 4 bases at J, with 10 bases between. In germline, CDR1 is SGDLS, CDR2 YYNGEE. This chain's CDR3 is CASSVVAGLETQYF. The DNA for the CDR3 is TGTGCCAGCAGCGTAGTGGCAGGGCTAGAGACCCAGTACTTC. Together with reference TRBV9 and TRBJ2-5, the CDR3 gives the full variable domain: DSGVTQTPKHLITATGQRVTLRCSPRSGDLSVYWYQQSLDQGLQFLIQYYNGEERAKGNILERFSAQQFPDLHSELNLSSLELGDSALYFCASSVVAGLETQYFGPGTRLLVL.

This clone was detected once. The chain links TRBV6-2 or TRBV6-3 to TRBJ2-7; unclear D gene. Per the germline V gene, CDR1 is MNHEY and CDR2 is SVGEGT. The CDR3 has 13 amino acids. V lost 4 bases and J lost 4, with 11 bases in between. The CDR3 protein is CASSLNPTYEQYF. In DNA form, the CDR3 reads TGTGCCAGCAGTTTAAATCCAACATACGAGCAGTACTTC.

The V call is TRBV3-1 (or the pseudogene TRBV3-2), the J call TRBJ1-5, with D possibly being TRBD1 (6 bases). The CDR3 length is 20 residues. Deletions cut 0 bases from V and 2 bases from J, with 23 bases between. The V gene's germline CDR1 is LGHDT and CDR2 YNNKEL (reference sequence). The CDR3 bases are TGTGCCAGCAGCCAAGATGGCCAGGGGATTGCCTTGGGCGGCAATCAGCCCCAGCATTTT. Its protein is CASSQDGQGIALGGNQPQHF.

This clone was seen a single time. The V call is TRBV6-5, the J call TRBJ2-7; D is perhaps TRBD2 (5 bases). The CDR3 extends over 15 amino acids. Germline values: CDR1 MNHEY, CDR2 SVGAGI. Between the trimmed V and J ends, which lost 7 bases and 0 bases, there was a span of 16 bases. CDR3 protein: CASTMTSTSSYEQYF. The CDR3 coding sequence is TGTGCCAGCACCATGACATCAACTAGCTCCTACGAGCAGTACTTC.

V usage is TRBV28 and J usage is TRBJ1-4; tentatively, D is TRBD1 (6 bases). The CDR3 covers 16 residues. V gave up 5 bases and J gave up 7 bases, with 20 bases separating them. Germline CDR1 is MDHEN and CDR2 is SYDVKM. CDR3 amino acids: CASSTPWTASSEKLFF. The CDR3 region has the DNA TGTGCCAGCAGTACCCCTTGGACAGCCTCTAGTGAAAAACTGTTTTTT.

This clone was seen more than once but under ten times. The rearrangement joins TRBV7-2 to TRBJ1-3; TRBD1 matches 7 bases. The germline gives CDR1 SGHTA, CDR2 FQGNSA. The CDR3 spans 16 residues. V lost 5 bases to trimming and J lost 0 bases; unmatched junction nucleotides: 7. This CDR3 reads CASSPAGGGSGNTIYF. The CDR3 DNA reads TGTGCCAGCAGCCCGGCAGGGGGAGGCTCTGGAAACACCATATATTTT.

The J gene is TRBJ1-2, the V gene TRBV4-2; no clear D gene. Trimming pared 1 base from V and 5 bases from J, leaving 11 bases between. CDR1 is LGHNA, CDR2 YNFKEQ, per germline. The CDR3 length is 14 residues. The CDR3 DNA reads TGTGCCAGCAGCCAAGTAAACCCAACATATGGCTACACCTTC. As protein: CASSQVNPTYGYTF.

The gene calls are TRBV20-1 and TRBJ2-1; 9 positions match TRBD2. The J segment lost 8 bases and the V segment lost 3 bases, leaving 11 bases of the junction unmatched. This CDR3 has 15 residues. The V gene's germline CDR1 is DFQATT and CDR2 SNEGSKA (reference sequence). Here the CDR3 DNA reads TGCAGTGCTAGTGACGCGGCGGGGGGGACGGATGAGCAGTTCTTC. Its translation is CSASDAAGGTDEQFF.